This entry describes one TCR beta chain. The antigen is undetermined. The data stem from a study of CD8 T cells in Susac syndrome. The overall study: When blood was drawn, patients with Susac syndrome were on intravenous immunoglobulin alone, on corticosteroids, or therapy-naive.

Peripheral blood CD8+ and CD4+ T cells were profiled by TCR beta sequencing. General study points: In its TCR sequencing and HLA analysis, the study acknowledged that the number of individuals was relatively small.

cDNA came from roughly 0.47 to 1 ug RNA primed by random hexamers. With immunoSEQ multiplex PCR, TCR beta CDR3 was amplified across 54 Vbeta and 13 Jbeta. TCRdb reprocessed the immunoSEQ multiplex PCR reads via MiXCR and lists one record per CDR3 protein. The table shows under 200,000 distinct CDR3 sequences, with 94% occurring only once. This CDR3 is 14 amino acids long. The germline CDR1 and CDR2 sequences are SGHRS and YFSETQ. Trimming took off 1 base at V and 4 bases at J, with 11 bases between the two ends. This sequence was found in a human donor with Susac syndrome. This sequence joins TRBV5-1 and TRBJ1-1; D is ambiguous. The source material was CD4+ T cells from PBMCs. The CDR3 loop reads CASSLKLGGTEAFF. For the CDR3, the DNA is TGCGCCAGCAGCTTGAAGTTGGGAGGCACTGAAGCTTTCTTT.